These 25 T cell receptor beta chains were sequenced from one sample in a study of blood T cells in healthy people across ages. It was with a sample-barcoded 5' primer and a J-beta primer mix that a second PCR of roughly 6 to 11 cycles was run. TCRdb recomputed calls from the 5' RACE reads with MiXCR, one row per CDR3 protein. Of about 970,000 distinct CDR3 sequences in the sample, roughly half were seen once. Input material: blood. Every receptor here comes from a woman aged 60-75 years in good health.

A few counts support this clonotype. This chain joins TRBV7-9 and TRBJ2-7; D unclear. The CDR3 has 12 amino acids. V lost 3 bases and J lost 2, with 5 bases in between. Germline assignment: CDR1 SEHNR and CDR2 FQNEAQ (reference sequence). Here the CDR3 DNA reads TGTGCCAGCAGCTTCGACACCTACGAGCAGTACTTC. Its protein product is CASSFDTYEQYF. The full variable domain, rest sourced from reference TRBV7-9 and TRBJ2-7, is DTGVSQNPRHKITKRGQNVTFRCDPISEHNRLYWYRQTLGQGPEFLTYFQNEAQLEKSRLLSDRFSAERPKGSFSTLEIQRTEQGDSAMYLCASSFDTYEQYFGPGTRLTVT.

V gene TRBV20-1 combines with J gene TRBJ2-1, with 9 bases that match TRBD2. Germline values: CDR1 DFQATT, CDR2 SNEGSKA (reference sequence). The CDR3 loop spans 13 amino acids. V lost 2 bases and J lost 8; bases outside the gene matches: 4. This CDR3 reads CSARLAGLDEQFF. The CDR3 nucleotides read TGCAGTGCTAGACTAGCGGGACTCGATGAGCAGTTCTTC.

The chain combines TRBV12-3 or TRBV12-4 with TRBJ2-4; D is uncertain. The V end lost 5 bases, the J end lost 0 bases, and 11 bases lay between the germline ends. The CDR3 length is 15 residues. CDR3 amino acids: CASSILGLAKNIQYF. The CDR3 coding sequence is TGTGCCAGCAGTATACTTGGCCTAGCCAAAAACATTCAGTACTTC.

The rearrangement links TRBV19 to TRBJ2-6; D uncertain. This CDR3 spans 16 amino acids. The ends were cut back, 0 bases at V and 0 bases at J, with 6 bases in the middle. The V gene's germline CDR1 is LNHDA and CDR2 SQIVND (reference sequence). As DNA, the CDR3 is TGTGCCAGTAGTATAGAAGGAAGCTCTGGGGCCAACGTCCTGACTTTC. The encoded protein is CASSIEGSSGANVLTF. Full variable domain (rest looked up from reference TRBV19 and TRBJ2-6): DGGITQSPKYLFRKEGQNVTLSCEQNLNHDAMYWYRQDPGQGLRLIYYSQIVNDFQKGDIAEGYSVSREKKESFPLTVTSAQKNPTAFYLCASSIEGSSGANVLTFGAGSRLTVL.

The CDR3 region is CSAGPAGTPVYEQYF. As DNA, the CDR3 is TGCAGTGCCGGACCCGCAGGGACCCCTGTCTACGAGCAGTACTTC. The chain recombines TRBV20-1 with TRBJ2-7; the D call may be TRBD1 or TRBD2 (5 bases each). With 6 bases removed from V and 3 bases from J, the gap between germline ends came to 21 bases. Germline V gene lookup returns CDR1 DFQATT and CDR2 SNEGSKA (reference sequence). The CDR3 consists of 15 residues.

The rearrangement uses TRBV21-1 and TRBJ2-7; TRBD2, the table's D call, was not compared with the DNA. TRBV21-1 is deemed a pseudogene. The CDR3 has 18 residues. In DNA form, the CDR3 reads TGTGCCAGCAGCAAAGATATGGCTCCGGGACTAGCGGGCTACGAGCAGTACTTC. Translating gives CASSKDMAPGLAGYEQYF.

The V call is TRBV7-8, the J call TRBJ2-7; D unresolved. V lost 5 bases and J lost 11, with 19 bases in between. Germline V gives CDR1 SGHVS, CDR2 FQNEAQ. This CDR3 contains 13 residues. CDR3 coding DNA: TGTGCCAGCAGCCCGGACGACGGGCAGGAAAAGTACTTC. Translated, it gives CASSPDDGQEKYF.

V gene TRBV7-9 combines with J gene TRBJ2-7; TRBD2 agrees at 11 bases. The J call is doubtful: the DNA matches TRBJ2-5 better. The CDR3 loop spans 14 amino acids. Germline assignment: CDR1 SEHNR and CDR2 FQNEAQ (reference sequence). Here the CDR3 DNA reads TGTGCCAGCAGCCAACTAGCGGGAGCGGAGACCCAGTACTTC. Amino acid sequence: CASSQLAGAETQYF.

This clonotype was counted between two and nine times. The V call is TRBV6-1, the J call TRBJ2-5; D unclear. The germline V and J ends were trimmed by 3 bases and 4 bases, with 12 bases remaining between them. The germline gives CDR1 MNHNS, CDR2 SASEGT. This CDR3 region has 14 residues. The CDR3 protein is CASSEALTGETQYF. DNA for the CDR3: TGTGCCAGCAGTGAGGCCCTGACGGGAGAGACCCAGTACTTC.

The genes are TRBV6-2 or TRBV6-3 and TRBJ2-7; TRBD1 agrees at 8 bases. The end of the DNA aligns better with TRBJ2-5, so the J call may be wrong. The CDR3 runs 14 residues. Germline CDR1 is MNHEY and CDR2 is SVGEGT. This CDR3 reads CASSARGQRETQYF. DNA of the CDR3: TGTGCCAGCAGTGCCAGGGGGCAGAGGGAGACCCAGTACTTC.

The V call is TRBV4-1, the J call TRBJ2-5; D might be TRBD1 (6 bases). This CDR3 is built from 14 residues. CDR1 is MGHRA, CDR2 YSYEKL, per germline. The V and J ends lost 1 base and 4 bases respectively, with 10 bases between them. The CDR3 region has the DNA TGCGCCAGCAGCCAAGTGGGGGCGTCAGAGACCCAGTACTTC. Its protein is CASSQVGASETQYF.

The chain carries TRBV25-1 and TRBJ2-3; weak D call: TRBD1 (6 bases). The CDR3 is made up of 14 amino acids. CDR1 and CDR2 from the germline V gene are MGHDK and SYGVNS. Trimming took off 4 bases at V and 2 bases at J, with 10 bases between the two ends. This CDR3 is CASSGWTATDTQYF. CDR3 bases: TGTGCCAGCAGTGGATGGACAGCCACAGATACGCAGTATTTT.

The chain joins TRBV4-1 to TRBJ1-2; TRBD1 aligns across 8 bases. The germline V gene has CDR1 MGHRA and CDR2 YSYEKL. CDR3 length: 17 amino acids. V was clipped by 2 bases and J by 8 bases; unmatched bases: 16. Here the CDR3 DNA reads TGCGCCAGCAGCCAACCGGGACAGGACGGTCTTTCGGGGGGCTACACCTTC. It yields the protein CASSQPGQDGLSGGYTF.

This clonotype has just a few counts. The chain recombines TRBV5-1 with TRBJ2-7; D possibly uses TRBD1 or TRBD2 (7 bases each). V was trimmed by 3 bases and J by 2 bases, leaving 12 bases between them. Germline V gene lookup returns CDR1 SGHRS and CDR2 YFSETQ. The CDR3 contains 14 residues. CDR3 protein: CASSSAGQPYEQYF. CDR3 nucleotide sequence: TGCGCCAGCAGCTCAGCGGGACAGCCCTACGAGCAGTACTTC.

The chain carries TRBV15 and TRBJ2-5, with TRBD1 as a possible D gene (5 bases). CDR3 length equals 16 residues. V was pared by 0 bases and J by 5 bases, with 16 bases between. Germline CDR1 LNHNV, CDR2 YYDKDF (reference sequence). The CDR3 protein is CATSRDPYRQGETQYF. CDR3 DNA: TGTGCCACCAGCAGAGATCCGTACAGGCAAGGGGAGACCCAGTACTTC.

Only a few counts were recorded for this clonotype. DNA for the CDR3: TGCAGTGCTACTCCGGGACTAGAGTTAGTGGATACGCAGTATTTT. Translation gives CSATPGLELVDTQYF. The rearrangement links TRBV20-1 to TRBJ2-3, with TRBD2 identical over 8 bases. J was trimmed by 6 bases and V by 4 bases; bases with no gene match: 12. The CDR3 length is 15 residues. Germline V CDR1 and CDR2: DFQATT, SNEGSKA (reference sequence).

The CDR3 bases are TGTGCCAGCTCACAGGGGAGTATCTACGAGCAGTACTTC. Translation: CASSQGSIYEQYF. V and J are TRBV18 and TRBJ2-7; D is possibly TRBD1 or TRBD2 (5 bases each). CDR1 and CDR2 from the germline V gene are KGHSH and LQKENI. The CDR3 sequence is 13 residues long. V was trimmed by 4 bases and J by 3 bases, leaving 10 bases between them.

The rearrangement links TRBV4-2 to TRBJ2-7; TRBD2 matches 9 bases. V was clipped by 1 base and J by 2 bases; unmatched bases: 6. The germline gives CDR1 LGHNA, CDR2 YNFKEQ. The CDR3 contains 16 residues. The CDR3 spells CASSQGSASGAYEQYF. In DNA, the CDR3 is TGTGCCAGCAGCCAAGGCTCCGCTAGCGGGGCCTACGAGCAGTACTTC.

This sequence joins TRBV20-1 and TRBJ2-3; D uncertain. Trimming left V 1 base short and J 6 bases short, with 8 bases between. Germline CDR1 DFQATT, CDR2 SNEGSKA (reference sequence). The CDR3 runs 12 residues. This chain's CDR3 is CSARARADTQYF. The CDR3 nucleotides read TGCAGTGCTAGAGCAAGGGCGGATACGCAGTATTTT.

The rearrangement links TRBV12-3 or TRBV12-4 to TRBJ2-2; 10 bases align to TRBD2. V gave up 2 bases and J gave up 6 bases; unmatched junction bases: 6. The CDR3 consists of 16 residues. The CDR3 DNA follows: TGTGCCAGCAGTTTATGGCTAGCGGGAGACGCCGGGGAGCTGTTTTTT. This encodes CASSLWLAGDAGELFF.

This clonotype was found a few times. The chain employs TRBV4-1 and TRBJ2-3; TRBD2 matches at 9 bases. The CDR3 runs 16 residues. In germline, CDR1 is MGHRA, CDR2 YSYEKL. Germline trimming cut 1 base from V and 5 bases from J; bases unmatched to any gene: 7. The CDR3 coding sequence is TGCGCCAGCAGCCAAGTAGCGGGAGCAAGGAAAGATACGCAGTATTTT. This translates into CASSQVAGARKDTQYF.

The chain carries TRBV5-1 and TRBJ2-1; 10 bases fit TRBD2. CDR1 and CDR2 (germline): SGHRS, YFSETQ. V dropped 4 bases and J dropped 4; count of bases not matched to a gene: 5. CDR3 length: 15 residues. In DNA form, the CDR3 reads TGCGCCAGCAGCGCCGGACTAGCGGTGTACAATGAGCAGTTCTTC. Translated, it gives CASSAGLAVYNEQFF.

This clonotype showed up just a few times. This chain connects TRBV20-1 to TRBJ2-3, with D maybe TRBD2 (8 bases). Germline V gene lookup returns CDR1 DFQATT and CDR2 SNEGSKA (reference sequence). This CDR3 is built from 16 residues. The V end was cut by 6 bases, the J end by 6 bases, with 25 bases between. CDR3 in amino acids: CSANKGLAGGGDTQYF. In DNA form, the CDR3 reads TGCAGTGCCAATAAAGGACTAGCAGGGGGTGGGGATACGCAGTATTTT.

The chain couples TRBV27 to TRBJ2-7; perhaps TRBD1 as D (5 bases). Trimming pared 0 bases from V and 6 bases from J, leaving 18 bases between. The CDR3 is 16 residues long. Looked up from germline, CDR1 is MNHEY and CDR2 is SMNVEV (reference sequence). The chain's CDR3 is CASSLSVGGAATEQYF. As DNA, the CDR3 is TGTGCCAGCAGTTTATCCGTGGGTGGGGCGGCCACCGAGCAGTACTTC.

This clonotype has just a few counts. J is TRBJ1-2 and V is TRBV12-3 or TRBV12-4, with TRBD1 as a possible D gene (5 bases). The CDR3 has 14 amino acids. The V and J ends lost 0 bases and 6 bases respectively, with 11 bases between them. The CDR3 bases are TGTGCCAGCAGTTTAGCCGCCGAGGGGCATGGCTACACCTTC. It yields the protein CASSLAAEGHGYTF.